A selection of T cell receptor beta chains follows, all from one sample in a study of T cell responses to AZD1222 COVID-19 vaccine. TCRdb's copy holds only in-frame clones and misses some; the assay was immunoSEQ multiplex PCR. The table lists 95,000 to 150,000 clones, approximately 92% of them singletons. Sequenced material: peripheral blood, taken on day 0 of AZD1222 vaccination. Receptor source: an adult in good health. Both conserved end residues are trimmed from each CDR3. Each record gives: D gene, J gene, V gene, CDR3 protein. D genes are given only for firm matches.

>TRBD2|TRBJ2-3|TRBV5-4
ASSGIAGGPADTQY
>-|TRBJ1-6|TRBV4-3
ASSQLINSPLH
>TRBD1|TRBJ1-2|TRBV7-3
ASSSGQGYGYT
>-|TRBJ1-2|TRBV4-2
ASSQDGLSGGYT
>-|TRBJ2-2|TRBV24-1
ATSDLGWGNTGELF
>-|TRBJ2-7|TRBV5-5
ASSSNREQY
>TRBD1|TRBJ1-1|TRBV7-3
ASSPPGGKRMNTEAF
>TRBD2|TRBJ2-1|TRBV24-1
ATSDFKTSGRVNEQF
>-|TRBJ1-6|TRBV7-8
ASSFGVFGNSPLH
>-|TRBJ1-2|TRBV27
ASSSRTLPRDGYT
>TRBD2|TRBJ2-1|TRBV14
ASSQLTSGSIDEQF
>-|TRBJ2-5|TRBV12-5
ASGLVRDGTRQETQY
>-|TRBJ1-2|TRBV29-1
SVEDLVGYGYT
>TRBD1|TRBJ2-2|TRBV9
ASSVTGGRGELF
>-|TRBJ2-1|TRBV19
ASSRTWGAGKNEQF
>TRBD1|TRBJ2-5|TRBV27
ASSLDRQETQY
>-|TRBJ1-1|TRBV11-2
ASRNSGGPREAF
>-|TRBJ1-1|TRBV7-2
ASSFQGDMNTEAF
>TRBD2|TRBJ2-7|TRBV6-5
ASEGLAGKGQY
>TRBD2|TRBJ2-1|TRBV28
ASSLPGGSYNEQF
>TRBD1|TRBJ1-2|TRBV2
ASSDRGYGYT
>-|TRBJ1-5|TRBV28
ASLTAQGLGQPQH
>TRBD1|TRBJ1-1|TRBV13
ASRLRGVPEAF